Listed below are T cell receptor beta chains from one sample, sequenced in a study of T cell responses to AZD1222 COVID-19 vaccine. Clones were read by immunoSEQ multiplex PCR, and TCRdb kept only the in-frame ones, dropping some. The sample consists of about 110,000 clones, around 82% of them appearing once. Sequenced here: peripheral blood, sampled on day 0 of AZD1222 vaccination. The source is an adult in good health. Both conserved end residues are part of each CDR3. A D gene is named only where the DNA matches it firmly. The size of a clone is reported for some rows only, either as once, few or many, or as a class for expanded clones.

cdr3_nt: TGTGCCAGCAGCCATGACAGCGGGGTTGGCAATCAGCCCCAGCATTTT
cdr3_aa: CASSHDSGVGNQPQHF
v_call: TRBV9
d_call: -
j_call: TRBJ1-5
clone_size: once

cdr3_nt: TGTGCCAGCAGTTCCTACTCGGCAGGGTCCACTGAAGCTTTCTTT
cdr3_aa: CASSSYSAGSTEAFF
v_call: TRBV28
d_call: -
j_call: TRBJ1-1
clone_size: -

cdr3_nt: TGTGCCAGCCGGACACTTGATAATTCACCCCTCCACTTT
cdr3_aa: CASRTLDNSPLHF
v_call: TRBV25-1
d_call: -
j_call: TRBJ1-6
clone_size: -

cdr3_nt: TGTGCCACCCCCGGGACAGGGGAGAAAGGCTACACCTTC
cdr3_aa: CATPGTGEKGYTF
v_call: TRBV24-1
d_call: TRBD1
j_call: TRBJ1-2
clone_size: few

cdr3_nt: TGTGCCAGCAGCCAAGAACAGGGTTTCAATCAGCCCCAGCATTTT
cdr3_aa: CASSQEQGFNQPQHF
v_call: TRBV3-1/TRBV3-2
d_call: -
j_call: TRBJ1-5
clone_size: few

cdr3_nt: TGTGCCAGCAGTTTGGAGCGATACTCTGGAAACACCATATATTTT
cdr3_aa: CASSLERYSGNTIYF
v_call: TRBV28
d_call: -
j_call: TRBJ1-3
clone_size: few

cdr3_nt: TGCGCCAGCAGCTTACAGGTGTCCTCTGGGGCCAACGTCCTGACTTTC
cdr3_aa: CASSLQVSSGANVLTF
v_call: TRBV5-1
d_call: -
j_call: TRBJ2-6
clone_size: -

cdr3_nt: TGTGCCAGTAGTACAAGCCCCCCCCGCTACAATCAGCCCCAGCATTTT
cdr3_aa: CASSTSPPRYNQPQHF
v_call: TRBV19
d_call: -
j_call: TRBJ1-5
clone_size: -

cdr3_nt: TGTGCCAGCAAAAAGGGAGGCTACACCTTC
cdr3_aa: CASKKGGYTF
v_call: TRBV28
d_call: -
j_call: TRBJ1-2
clone_size: -

cdr3_nt: TGTGCCAGTAGGAGCGACAGGGGTACCTACGAGCAGTACTTC
cdr3_aa: CASRSDRGTYEQYF
v_call: TRBV19
d_call: TRBD1
j_call: TRBJ2-7
clone_size: -

cdr3_nt: TGTGCCAGCAGACGACAGGGGAGCACTGAAGCTTTCTTT
cdr3_aa: CASRRQGSTEAFF
v_call: TRBV3-1/TRBV3-2
d_call: TRBD1
j_call: TRBJ1-1
clone_size: -

cdr3_nt: TGTGCCAGCAGCCCCCCTACGGGAGCCTCGGGGGAGCAGTACTTC
cdr3_aa: CASSPPTGASGEQYF
v_call: TRBV9
d_call: -
j_call: TRBJ2-7
clone_size: -

cdr3_nt: TGTGCCAGCAGTTACTCGGACAGTCCTAATGAAAAACTGTTTTTT
cdr3_aa: CASSYSDSPNEKLFF
v_call: TRBV6-5
d_call: -
j_call: TRBJ1-4
clone_size: -

cdr3_nt: TGTGCCAGCAGTTTTCCGTTTAAGAATGAAAAACTGTTTTTT
cdr3_aa: CASSFPFKNEKLFF
v_call: TRBV28
d_call: -
j_call: TRBJ1-4
clone_size: -

cdr3_nt: TGTGCCAGCAGCCGTCAGCGGGGGGGCGGGGCAGATACGCAGTATTTT
cdr3_aa: CASSRQRGGGADTQYF
v_call: TRBV6-6
d_call: TRBD2
j_call: TRBJ2-3
clone_size: once

cdr3_nt: TGTGCCAGCAGAAAGCGGGAGGGCTACGAGCAGTACTTC
cdr3_aa: CASRKREGYEQYF
v_call: TRBV6-5
d_call: TRBD2
j_call: TRBJ2-7
clone_size: -

cdr3_nt: TGTGCCAGCAGTCCCTCGGACAGGGCTGGCTACACCTTC
cdr3_aa: CASSPSDRAGYTF
v_call: TRBV2
d_call: TRBD1
j_call: TRBJ1-2
clone_size: -

cdr3_nt: TGTGCCTGGAGTGTAGGGGCCGGACAGGGGGTCTATGGCTACACCTTC
cdr3_aa: CAWSVGAGQGVYGYTF
v_call: TRBV30
d_call: TRBD1
j_call: TRBJ1-2
clone_size: -

cdr3_nt: TGTGCCAGCAGCTTGGGGTTCGGCTTGGAGGGCGATGAGCAGTTCTTC
cdr3_aa: CASSLGFGLEGDEQFF
v_call: TRBV5-4
d_call: -
j_call: TRBJ2-1
clone_size: -

cdr3_nt: TGTGCCAGCAGCGCGCCGGGACTAGCGGGAGTTGGTGAGCAGTTCTTC
cdr3_aa: CASSAPGLAGVGEQFF
v_call: TRBV9
d_call: TRBD2
j_call: TRBJ2-1
clone_size: -

cdr3_nt: TGTGCCAGCAGCTCCGACGGGGGATATGAAGCTTTCTTT
cdr3_aa: CASSSDGGYEAFF
v_call: TRBV7-3
d_call: -
j_call: TRBJ1-1
clone_size: -

cdr3_nt: TGCGCCAGCAGCAGCGGGAACAGGGACTTCTTTAATGCCAATGAGCAGTTCTTC
cdr3_aa: CASSSGNRDFFNANEQFF
v_call: TRBV5-1
d_call: -
j_call: TRBJ2-1
clone_size: -

cdr3_nt: TGCAGTGCATCTCGACAGGCAGGCTACACCTTC
cdr3_aa: CSASRQAGYTF
v_call: TRBV20-1
d_call: -
j_call: TRBJ1-2
clone_size: -

cdr3_nt: TGTGCCAGCAGAATCCTCGGACGGGGGGCTTTCTTT
cdr3_aa: CASRILGRGAFF
v_call: TRBV28
d_call: -
j_call: TRBJ1-1
clone_size: -

cdr3_nt: TGTGCCAGCACCGGGACAGGGGACACTGAAGCTTTCTTT
cdr3_aa: CASTGTGDTEAFF
v_call: TRBV2
d_call: TRBD1
j_call: TRBJ1-1
clone_size: -

cdr3_nt: TGTGCCAGCAGCTTATCCCCCGCAGGGGGTACGAATGAGCAGTACTTC
cdr3_aa: CASSLSPAGGTNEQYF
v_call: TRBV7-2
d_call: TRBD1
j_call: TRBJ2-7
clone_size: -

cdr3_nt: TGTGCCAGCAGCTCCTGGAGCGACTGGGGCGAGACCCAGTACTTC
cdr3_aa: CASSSWSDWGETQYF
v_call: TRBV27
d_call: -
j_call: TRBJ2-5
clone_size: -

cdr3_nt: TGTGCCAGCAGTGACCTACCCTACGAGCAGTACTTC
cdr3_aa: CASSDLPYEQYF
v_call: TRBV6-1
d_call: -
j_call: TRBJ2-7
clone_size: -

cdr3_nt: TGTGCCAGCAGCGGACAGTTTACTAGCACAGATACGCAGTATTTT
cdr3_aa: CASSGQFTSTDTQYF
v_call: TRBV9
d_call: -
j_call: TRBJ2-3
clone_size: -

cdr3_nt: TGTGCCAGCAGCGTAGGGACTGTGAACACCGGGGAGCTGTTTTTT
cdr3_aa: CASSVGTVNTGELFF
v_call: TRBV9
d_call: -
j_call: TRBJ2-2
clone_size: once